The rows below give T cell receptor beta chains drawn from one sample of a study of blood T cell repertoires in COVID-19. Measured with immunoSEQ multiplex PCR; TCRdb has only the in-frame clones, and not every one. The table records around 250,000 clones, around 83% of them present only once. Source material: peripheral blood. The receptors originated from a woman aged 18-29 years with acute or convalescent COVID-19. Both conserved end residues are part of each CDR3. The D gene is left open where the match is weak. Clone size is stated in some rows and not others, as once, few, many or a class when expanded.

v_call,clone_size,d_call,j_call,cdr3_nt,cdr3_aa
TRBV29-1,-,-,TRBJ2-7,TGCAGCGTTGTAAGGATTAAGGAGGAGTACGAGCAGTACTTC,CSVVRIKEEYEQYF
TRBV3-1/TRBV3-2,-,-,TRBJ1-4,TGTGCCAGCAGCCATTGGCAGGGTTTAGGGGCTAATGAAAAACTGTTTTTT,CASSHWQGLGANEKLFF
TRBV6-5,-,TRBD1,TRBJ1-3,TGTGCCAGCAGGACCGCAGGGGGCTCTGGAAACACCATATATTTT,CASRTAGGSGNTIYF
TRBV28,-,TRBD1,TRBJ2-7,TGTGCCAGCACCGAAACCGGGACAGGGGGTCACGGGTACTTC,CASTETGTGGHGYF
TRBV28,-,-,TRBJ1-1,TGTGCCAGCAGTTTAGGTCCGGAGCGCAACACTGAAGCTTTCTTT,CASSLGPERNTEAFF
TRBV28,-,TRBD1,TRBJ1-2,TGTGCCAGCACCACTGGGACAGGAAATGGCTACACCTTC,CASTTGTGNGYTF
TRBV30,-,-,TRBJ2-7,TGTGCCTGGAGTGTACCCCCATGGGGAGGCTTCAGCTCCTACGAGCAGTACTTC,CAWSVPPWGGFSSYEQYF
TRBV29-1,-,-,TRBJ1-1,TGCAGCGTTGATGGCGGCTTGACGGGTAACACTGAAGCTTTCTTT,CSVDGGLTGNTEAFF
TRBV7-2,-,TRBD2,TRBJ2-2,TGTGCCAGCACCCCGACTAGCGGGAGGGGCGGGGAGCTGTTTTTT,CASTPTSGRGGELFF
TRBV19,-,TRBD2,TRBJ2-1,TGTGCCAGTAGTATCGGGGCGGGAGTTGGGTCCTACAATGAGCAGTTCTTC,CASSIGAGVGSYNEQFF
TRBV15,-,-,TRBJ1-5,TGTGCCACCAGCAGAGCCCACCCACGGGATTTCAATCAGCCCCAGCATTTT,CATSRAHPRDFNQPQHF
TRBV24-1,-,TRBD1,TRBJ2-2,TGTGCCACCAGGGCGACAGGGGGTCCCGGCACCGGGGAGCTGTTTTTT,CATRATGGPGTGELFF
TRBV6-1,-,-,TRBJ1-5,TGTGCCAGCAGTGAAGCGCGGAGGGGACGTAATCAGCCCCAGCATTTT,CASSEARRGRNQPQHF
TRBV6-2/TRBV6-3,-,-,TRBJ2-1,TGTGCCAGCAGTAGCGGTAATGAGCAGTTCTTC,CASSSGNEQFF
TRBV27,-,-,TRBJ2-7,TGTGCCAGCAGTTTGAGGGTCTCCTACGAGCAGTACTTC,CASSLRVSYEQYF
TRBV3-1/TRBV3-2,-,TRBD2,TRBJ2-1,TGTGCCAGCAGACTAGCGGGAGAGCATGAGCAGTTCTTC,CASRLAGEHEQFF
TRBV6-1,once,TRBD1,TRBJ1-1,TGTGCCAGCAGTGAACCGGGACAGGGGGCGCCCGGCACTGAAGCTTTCTTT,CASSEPGQGAPGTEAFF
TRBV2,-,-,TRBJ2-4,TGTGCCAGCAGTGAGCGGTTGGTAGCCAAAAACATTCAGTACTTC,CASSERLVAKNIQYF
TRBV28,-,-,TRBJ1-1,TGTGCCAGCAGTCTCCCGACGGGTTACACTGAAGCTTTCTTT,CASSLPTGYTEAFF
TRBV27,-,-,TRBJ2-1,TGTGCCAGCAGTTTACATTGGTCAGGGGCCGCAACCGAGCAGTTCTTC,CASSLHWSGAATEQFF
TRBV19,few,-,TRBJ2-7,TGTGCCAGTAGTATGTGGGAGTGGGCCGAGCAGTACTTC,CASSMWEWAEQYF
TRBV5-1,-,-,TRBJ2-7,TGCGCCAGCAGCACCGACAGGCCCTACGAGCAGTACTTC,CASSTDRPYEQYF
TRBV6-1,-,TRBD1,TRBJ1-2,TGTGCCAGCAGTGAATATGCCCCGGGACAGGGAGACTATGGCTACACCTTC,CASSEYAPGQGDYGYTF
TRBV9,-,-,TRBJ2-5,TGTGCCAGCAGCGCACAGGGCGCCGGGGAGACCCAGTACTTC,CASSAQGAGETQYF
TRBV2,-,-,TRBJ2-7,TGTGCCACCGGGGGTGGATACGAGCAGTACTTC,CATGGGYEQYF
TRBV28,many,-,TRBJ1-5,TGTGCCAGCAGTTTATCCCCCGGATTGGGGGGAATTAATCAGCCCCAGCATTTT,CASSLSPGLGGINQPQHF